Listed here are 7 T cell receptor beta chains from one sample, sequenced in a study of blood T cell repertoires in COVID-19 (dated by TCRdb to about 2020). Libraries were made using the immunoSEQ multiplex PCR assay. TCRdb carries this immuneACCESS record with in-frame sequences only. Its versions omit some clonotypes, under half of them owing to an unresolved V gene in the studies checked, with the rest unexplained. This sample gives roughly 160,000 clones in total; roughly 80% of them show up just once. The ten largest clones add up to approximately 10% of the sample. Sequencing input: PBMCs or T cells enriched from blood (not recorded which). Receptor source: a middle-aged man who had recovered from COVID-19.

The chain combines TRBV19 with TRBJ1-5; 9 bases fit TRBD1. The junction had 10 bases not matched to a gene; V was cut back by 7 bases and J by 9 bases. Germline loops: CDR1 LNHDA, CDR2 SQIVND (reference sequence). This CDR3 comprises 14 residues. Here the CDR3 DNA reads TGTGCCAGTAAACTCGGGACAGGGATACGGCCCCAGCATTTT. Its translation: CASKLGTGIRPQHF.

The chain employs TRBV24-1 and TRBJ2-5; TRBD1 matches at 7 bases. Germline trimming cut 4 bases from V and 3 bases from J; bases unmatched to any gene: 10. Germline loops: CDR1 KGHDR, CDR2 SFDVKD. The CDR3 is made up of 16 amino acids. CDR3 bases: TGTGCCACCAGTGACCTGAAACGGGACAGTAAAGAGACCCAGTACTTC. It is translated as CATSDLKRDSKETQYF.

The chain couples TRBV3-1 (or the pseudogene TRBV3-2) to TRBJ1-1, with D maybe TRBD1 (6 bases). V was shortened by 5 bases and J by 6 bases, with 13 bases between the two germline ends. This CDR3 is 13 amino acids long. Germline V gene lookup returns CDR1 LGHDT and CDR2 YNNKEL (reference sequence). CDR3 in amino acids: CASSKQGRAEAFF. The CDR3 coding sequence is TGTGCCAGCAGCAAACAGGGTAGAGCTGAAGCTTTCTTT.

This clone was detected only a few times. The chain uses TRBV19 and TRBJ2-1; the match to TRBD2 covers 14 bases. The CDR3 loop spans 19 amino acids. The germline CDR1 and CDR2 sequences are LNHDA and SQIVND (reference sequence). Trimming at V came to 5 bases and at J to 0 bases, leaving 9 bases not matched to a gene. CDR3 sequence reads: CASSQGGLAGVSSYNEQFF. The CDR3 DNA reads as TGTGCCAGTAGTCAAGGGGGACTAGCGGGAGTGTCCTCCTACAATGAGCAGTTCTTC.

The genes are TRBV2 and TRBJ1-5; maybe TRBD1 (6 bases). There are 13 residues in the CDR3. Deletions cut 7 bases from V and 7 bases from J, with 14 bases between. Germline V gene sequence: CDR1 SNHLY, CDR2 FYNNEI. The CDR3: CASKGGLTQPQHF. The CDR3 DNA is TGTGCCAGCAAGGGGGGGCTGACCCAGCCCCAGCATTTT.

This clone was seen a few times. CDR3 sequence: CASRAGGKNIQYF. The CDR3, as DNA: TGTGCCAGCAGAGCAGGGGGCAAAAACATTCAGTACTTC. The chain carries TRBV7-2 and TRBJ2-4; TRBD1 matches 7 bases. The CDR3 consists of 13 residues. Looked up from germline, CDR1 is SGHTA and CDR2 is FQGNSA. J gave up 3 bases and V 6 bases, and 2 bases lay outside the gene matches.

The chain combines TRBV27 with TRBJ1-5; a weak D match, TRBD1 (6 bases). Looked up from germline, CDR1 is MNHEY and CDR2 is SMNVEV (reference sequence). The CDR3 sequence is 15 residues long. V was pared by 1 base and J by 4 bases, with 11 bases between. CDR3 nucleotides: TGTGCCAGCAGTTTATATAGGACAGAAAATCAGCCCCAGCATTTT. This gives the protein CASSLYRTENQPQHF.